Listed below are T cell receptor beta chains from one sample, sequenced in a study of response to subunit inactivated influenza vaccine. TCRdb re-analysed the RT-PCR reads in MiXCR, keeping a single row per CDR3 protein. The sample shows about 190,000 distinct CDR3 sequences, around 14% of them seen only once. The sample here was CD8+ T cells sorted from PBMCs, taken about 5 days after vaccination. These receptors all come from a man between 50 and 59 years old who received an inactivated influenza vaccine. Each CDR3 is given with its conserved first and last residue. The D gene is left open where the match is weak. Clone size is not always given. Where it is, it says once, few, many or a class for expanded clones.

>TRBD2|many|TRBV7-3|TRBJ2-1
CASSLVGREVSYNEQFF
TGTGCCAGCAGCTTAGTTGGGCGGGAGGTGTCCTACAATGAGCAGTTCTTC
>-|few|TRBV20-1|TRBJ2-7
CSARSPAAYEQYF
TGCAGTGCTAGAAGCCCGGCAGCCTACGAGCAGTACTTC
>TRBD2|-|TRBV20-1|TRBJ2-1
CSATIAGVYNEQFF
TGCAGTGCAACGATAGCGGGAGTCTACAATGAGCAGTTCTTC
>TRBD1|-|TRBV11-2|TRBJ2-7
CASSLRTGRVEQYF
TGTGCCAGCAGCTTGAGGACAGGGAGAGTCGAGCAGTACTTC
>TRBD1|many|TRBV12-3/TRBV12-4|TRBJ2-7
CASSLVGTDYEQYF
TGTGCCAGCAGTTTAGTCGGGACAGACTACGAGCAGTACTTC
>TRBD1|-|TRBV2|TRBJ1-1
CASRIGSGTGNTEAFF
TGTGCCAGCAGGATTGGATCGGGGACAGGGAACACTGAAGCTTTCTTT
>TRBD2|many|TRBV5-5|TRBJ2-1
CASSLSGGGYNEQFF
TGTGCCAGCAGCTTGTCGGGGGGGGGTTACAATGAGCAGTTCTTC
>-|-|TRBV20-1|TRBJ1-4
CSAQTGGATNEKLFF
TGCAGTGCACAGACGGGGGGTGCAACTAATGAAAAACTGTTTTTT
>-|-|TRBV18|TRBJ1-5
CASSPKADQPQHF
TGTGCCAGCTCACCAAAGGCAGATCAGCCCCAGCATTTT
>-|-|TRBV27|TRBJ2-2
CASSQGGRTGELFF
TGTGCCAGCAGCCAAGGGGGGCGGACCGGGGAGCTGTTTTTT
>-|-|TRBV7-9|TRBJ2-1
CASRLSMGSYNEQFF
TGTGCCAGCAGGTTGAGCATGGGCTCCTACAATGAGCAGTTCTTC
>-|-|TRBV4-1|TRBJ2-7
CASSQLADVYSYEQYF
TGCGCCAGCAGCCAATTAGCGGATGTATACAGCTACGAGCAGTACTTC
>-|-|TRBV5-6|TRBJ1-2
CASTAGSANYGYTF
TGTGCCAGCACTGCGGGGTCTGCTAACTATGGCTACACCTTC
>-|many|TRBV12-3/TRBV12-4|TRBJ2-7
CASSETGYEQYF
TGTGCCAGCAGTGAAACAGGCTACGAGCAGTACTTC
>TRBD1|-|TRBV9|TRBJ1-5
CASSLTGANQPQHF
TGTGCCAGCAGCCTGACAGGGGCCAATCAGCCCCAGCATTTT
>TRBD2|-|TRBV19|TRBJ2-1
CASSPGLAGIYNEQFF
TGTGCCAGTAGTCCCGGACTAGCGGGTATATACAATGAGCAGTTCTTC
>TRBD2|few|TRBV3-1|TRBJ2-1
CASSQEWRGDLYNEQFF
TGTGCCAGCAGCCAAGAATGGCGGGGGGACTTATACAATGAGCAGTTCTTC
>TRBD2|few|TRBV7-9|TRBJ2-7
CASSPISGGSYEQYF
TGTGCCAGCAGCCCTATAAGCGGGGGTTCCTACGAGCAGTACTTC